This T cell receptor beta chain is drawn from a study of T cells in Graves' hyperthyroidism and ophthalmopathy. At the level of the study: Staff took peripheral blood when the initial diagnosis was made, before any treatment began.

RNA transcripts were the template for amplifying TCR beta CDR3 regions. TCR CDR3 regions were first amplified by RT-PCR with HTBI primers. From the multiplex PCR reads, TCRdb called clonotypes with MiXCR, one entry per CDR3 protein. The repertoire holds approximately 400,000 distinct CDR3 sequences, with roughly 13% as singletons. Germline CDR1 is SGHRS and CDR2 is YFSETQ. The CDR3 has 16 residues. J lost 5 bases, V lost 0 bases, and 8 bases had no gene match. Study results and caveats: Most thyroid clonotypes expanded above 0.001 were also detected in blood.

Recently diagnosed hyperthyroidism of less than 2 months' duration affected patients aged 18 to 65. Sample collection date corresponds to first hyperthyroidism diagnosis, prior to any ophthalmopathy symptoms. This clonotype appeared a few times. The target antigen is unknown. The specimen was blood. The J gene is TRBJ1-1, the V gene TRBV5-1; 9 bases are a match to TRBD1. The source is a man aged 25-40 years with Graves' hyperthyroidism that later progressed to Graves' ophthalmopathy. The CDR3 sequence is CASSLGQGGSLTEAFF. The CDR3 DNA reads TGCGCCAGCAGCTTGGGACAGGGGGGATCCCTGACTGAAGCTTTCTTT.